This T cell receptor beta chain was profiled in a study of blood T cell repertoires in COVID-19. Study context: COVID-19 samples from acute and convalescent phases originated in the United States, Italy and Spain.

Enrollees, about 18 to 90 years old, lived in 20 to 25 US areas. Participant-reported clinical history was the basis for cohort assignment. Original analysis: Quantification of nucleated cells was approximated via reference gene primer amplification. Here immunoSEQ multiplex PCR was the method, and the copy in TCRdb shows in-frame clones only, minus some. The V and J calls and clone size were taken over from that table, and D and trimming were inferred from the DNA. The sample holds approximately 260,000 clones; approximately 85% are singletons and the top ten take just over 6.5%. The germline CDR1 and CDR2 sequences are LNHDA and SQIVND (reference sequence). The CDR3 is 15 amino acids. Trimming pared 1 base from V and 4 bases from J, leaving 12 bases between.

This sequence originates from a woman between 45 and 60 years old who had been exposed to COVID-19. The J gene is TRBJ2-3, the V gene TRBV19; possible D gene TRBD1, 5 bases. Sequencing input: PBMCs or T cells enriched from blood (not recorded which). This CDR3 is CASSIVRTRSDTQYF. The CDR3 nucleotides are TGTGCCAGTAGTATAGTCCGGACACGATCAGATACGCAGTATTTT.